The 9 T cell receptor beta chains below were found in one sample sequenced in a study of blood T cells in healthy people across ages. Alongside a J-beta primer mix, a sample-barcoded 5' primer served in a second PCR lasting roughly 7 to 11 cycles. TCRdb reprocessed the 5' RACE reads with MiXCR, giving one entry per CDR3 protein. The sample lists some 1.8 million distinct CDR3 sequences, around 40% seen once, with 23% in the top ten. Sequencing input: blood. All receptors derive from a human donor in good health.

This clonotype appeared a single time. V usage is TRBV12-5 and J usage is TRBJ1-1; D remains ambiguous. Trimming pared 2 bases from V and 0 bases from J, leaving 4 bases between. The CDR3 length is 13 residues. Germline loops: CDR1 LGHNT, CDR2 FRNRAP. CDR3 DNA sequence: TGTGCTAGTGGTTTGAGGATGAACACTGAAGCTTTCTTT. It is translated as CASGLRMNTEAFF.

This clonotype was seen only a few times. The V and J genes are TRBV20-1 and TRBJ2-3; 7 bases fit TRBD2. The CDR3 has 14 residues. With V trimmed by 4 bases and J by 0 bases, 4 bases remained unmatched. The germline V gene has CDR1 DFQATT and CDR2 SNEGSKA (reference sequence). The CDR3 is CSAIAGESTDTQYF. The CDR3 DNA follows: TGCAGTGCTATCGCGGGGGAGAGCACAGATACGCAGTATTTT.

This clonotype was seen many times. Mismatch with germline at one junction end may stem from a read error. The chain is built from TRBV5-1 and TRBJ2-1; D remains ambiguous. The CDR3 runs to 13 residues. Per the germline V gene, CDR1 is SGHRS and CDR2 is YFSETQ. CDR3 protein: CASSLVGYNEQFF. The DNA for the CDR3 is TGTGCCAGCAGCTTAGTCGGTTATAATGAGCAGTTCTTC.

The chain recombines TRBV30 with TRBJ2-1; 11 bases agree with TRBD2. After removal of 3 bases from V and 4 bases from J, the junction contained 5 bases not matched to a gene. CDR3 size: 15 residues. The germline gives CDR1 GTSNPN, CDR2 SVGIG (reference sequence). The CDR3 region has the DNA TGTGCCTGGAGGGCCGGACTAGCGGGTTACAATGAGCAGTTCTTC. Translation: CAWRAGLAGYNEQFF.

This clonotype was observed a few times. The J gene is TRBJ2-4, the V gene TRBV5-5; possibly TRBD1 or TRBD2 for D (6 bases each). The tail of the sequence fits TRBJ2-7 better, so the J call may be wrong. Germline CDR1 is SGHKS and CDR2 is YYEKEE (reference sequence). The CDR3 totals 16 residues. The CDR3 protein is CASSLRLQGGDDEQYF. In nucleotides, the CDR3 is TGTGCCAGCAGCTTGAGGTTACAGGGAGGTGATGACGAGCAGTACTTC.

V and J are TRBV20-1 and TRBJ2-6; no clear D gene. This CDR3 comprises 13 residues. The germline gives CDR1 DFQATT, CDR2 SNEGSKA (reference sequence). With 6 bases removed from V and 4 bases from J, the gap between germline ends came to 10 bases. Here the CDR3 reads CSARSVGANVLTF. CDR3 DNA: TGCAGTGCCAGGTCGGTAGGGGCCAACGTCCTGACTTTC.

This chain joins TRBV11-1 and TRBJ2-2; D gene uncertain. Germline-derived CDR1 and CDR2 are SGHAT and FQDESV (reference sequence). Trimming removed 5 bases at V and 3 bases at J, with 10 bases between. The length of the CDR3 is 14 residues. The CDR3 loop is CASSLDPDTGELFF. The DNA of the CDR3 is TGTGCCAGCAGCCTGGACCCAGACACCGGGGAGCTGTTTTTT.

This clonotype was found once. The chain combines TRBV20-1 with TRBJ2-1; no definite D call. In germline, CDR1 is DFQATT, CDR2 SNEGSKA (reference sequence). The V end was cut by 2 bases, the J end by 4 bases, with 12 bases between. The CDR3 covers 14 residues. As DNA, the CDR3 is TGCAGTGCTAGACGAAACCTAGGGTACAATGAGCAGTTCTTC. Translation gives CSARRNLGYNEQFF.

This rearrangement joins TRBV7-9 to TRBJ2-1, with D unclear. The V and J ends lost 4 bases and 6 bases respectively, with 10 bases between them. Germline CDR1 and CDR2: SEHNR and FQNEAQ (reference sequence). There are 13 residues in the CDR3. The CDR3, as DNA: TGTGCCAGCAGCTCCCGACCGGGCAATGAGCAGTTCTTC. Translating it yields CASSSRPGNEQFF.